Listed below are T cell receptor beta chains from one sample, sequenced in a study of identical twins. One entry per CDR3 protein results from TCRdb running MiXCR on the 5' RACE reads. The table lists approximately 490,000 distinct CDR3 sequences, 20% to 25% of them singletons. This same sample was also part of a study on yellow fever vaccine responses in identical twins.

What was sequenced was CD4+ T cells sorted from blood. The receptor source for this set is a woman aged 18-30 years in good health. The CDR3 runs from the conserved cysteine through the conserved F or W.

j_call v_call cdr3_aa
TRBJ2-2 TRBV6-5 CASSYWGLPTGELFF
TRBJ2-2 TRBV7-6 CASRRTGGIDTGELFF
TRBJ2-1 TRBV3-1 CASSQGSYGEQFF
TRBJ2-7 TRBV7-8 CASSLGGVVSYEQYF
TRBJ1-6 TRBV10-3 CAIRMEGTGGSPLHF
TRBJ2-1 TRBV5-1 CASSSPGGLASNEQFF
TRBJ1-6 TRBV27 CASSFGSNSPLHF
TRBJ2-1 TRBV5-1 CASTVGTSYNEQFF
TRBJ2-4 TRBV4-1 CASSQESWARSVKNIQYF
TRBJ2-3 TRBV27 CASSSWDSTDTQYF
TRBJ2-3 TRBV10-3 CAISDLPSGADTQYF
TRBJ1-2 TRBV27 CASSFNGLHGYTF
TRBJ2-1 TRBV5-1 CASSTGGGNNEQFF
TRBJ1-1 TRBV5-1 CASSRLGGENTEAFF
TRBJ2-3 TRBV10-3 CAIRRGAGTDTQYF
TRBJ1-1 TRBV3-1 CASSPPGTTNTEAFF
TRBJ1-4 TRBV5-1 CASSTGQGGTNEKLFF
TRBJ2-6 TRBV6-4 CASSPTPGPGANVLTF
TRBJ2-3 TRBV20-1 CSASTRGQTDTQYF